This record covers a single TCR beta chain. The sample comes from a study of T-cell reconstitution after alpha-beta-depleted transplantation in children. Unique molecular identifiers were incorporated when the TCRbeta library was constructed. A single record per CDR3 protein comes from TCRdb applying MiXCR to the PCR reads. The sample yields about 240,000 distinct CDR3 sequences, around 11% seen once. Germline CDR1 SGHRS, CDR2 YFSETQ. CDR3 length: 13 amino acids. V lost 7 bases and J lost 8; bases outside the gene matches: 11. This sequence was found in a human donor who donated a stem cell graft to a child with acute lymphoblastic leukemia. The V and J genes are TRBV5-1 and TRBJ1-2; 7 bases line up with TRBD1. The input for sequencing was PBMCs from the stem cell graft donor, taken from the stem cell graft. CDR3 protein: CASSDLTGSGYTF. CDR3 coding DNA: TGCGCCAGCTCAGATTTGACAGGGTCGGGCTACACCTTC.